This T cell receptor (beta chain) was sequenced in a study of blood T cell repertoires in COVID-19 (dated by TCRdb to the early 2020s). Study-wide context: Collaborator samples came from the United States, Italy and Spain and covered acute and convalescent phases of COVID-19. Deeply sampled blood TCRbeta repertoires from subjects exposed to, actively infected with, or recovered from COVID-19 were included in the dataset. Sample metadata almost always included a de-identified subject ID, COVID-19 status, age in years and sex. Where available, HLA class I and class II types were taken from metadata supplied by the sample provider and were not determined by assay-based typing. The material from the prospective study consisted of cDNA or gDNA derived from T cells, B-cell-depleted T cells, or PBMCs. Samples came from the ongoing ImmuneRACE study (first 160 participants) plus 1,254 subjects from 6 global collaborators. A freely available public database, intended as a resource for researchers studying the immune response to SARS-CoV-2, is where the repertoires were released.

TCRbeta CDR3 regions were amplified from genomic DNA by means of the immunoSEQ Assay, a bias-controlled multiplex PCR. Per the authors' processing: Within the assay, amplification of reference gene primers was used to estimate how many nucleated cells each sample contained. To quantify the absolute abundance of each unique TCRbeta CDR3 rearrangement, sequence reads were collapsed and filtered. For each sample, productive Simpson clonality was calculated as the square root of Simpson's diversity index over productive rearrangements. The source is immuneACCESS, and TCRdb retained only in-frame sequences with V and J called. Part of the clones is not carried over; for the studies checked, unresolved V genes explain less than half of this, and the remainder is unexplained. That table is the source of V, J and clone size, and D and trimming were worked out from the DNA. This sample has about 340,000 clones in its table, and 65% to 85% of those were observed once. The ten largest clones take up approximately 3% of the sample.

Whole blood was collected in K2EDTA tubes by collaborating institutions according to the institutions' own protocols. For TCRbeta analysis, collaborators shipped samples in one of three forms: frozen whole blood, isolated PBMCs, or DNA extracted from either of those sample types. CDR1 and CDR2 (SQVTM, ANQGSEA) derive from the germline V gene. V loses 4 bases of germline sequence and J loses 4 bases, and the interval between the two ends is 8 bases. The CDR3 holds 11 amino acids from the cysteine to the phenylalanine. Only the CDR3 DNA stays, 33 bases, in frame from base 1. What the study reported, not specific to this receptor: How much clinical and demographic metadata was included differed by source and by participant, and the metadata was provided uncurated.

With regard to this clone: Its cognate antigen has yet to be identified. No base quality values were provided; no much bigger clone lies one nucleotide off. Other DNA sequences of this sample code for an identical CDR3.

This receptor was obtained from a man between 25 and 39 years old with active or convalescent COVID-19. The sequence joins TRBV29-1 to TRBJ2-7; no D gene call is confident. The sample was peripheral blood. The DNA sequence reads TGCAGCGTTGGGGCCGATTACGAGCAGTACTTC. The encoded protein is CSVGADYEQYF.